The clone carrying this TCR beta chain was seen more than once but under ten times. This CDR3 is built from 14 residues. Germline V lookup: CDR1 SEHNR, CDR2 FQNEAQ (reference sequence). V was clipped by 3 bases and J by 2 bases, with 11 bases between them. TCRdb processed the 5' RACE reads anew with MiXCR; each CDR3 protein has one entry. In the table there are under 250,000 distinct CDR3 sequences, approximately 3.3% of which are singletons. The sample is drawn from a study of T cells after yellow fever vaccination. Sequencing was performed on CD4+ T cells sorted from PBMCs, taken 10 days after the yellow fever booster vaccination. This receptor was identified in a man between 18 and 29 years old who received the YFV17D yellow fever vaccine. This chain uses TRBV7-9 with TRBJ2-7; no clear D. Here the CDR3 reads CASSLDLSAYEQYV. In nucleotides, the CDR3 is TGTGCCAGCAGCTTGGACCTGTCGGCCTACGAGCAGTACGTC.